These 18 T cell receptor beta chains originate from one sample sequenced in a study of PD-L1 blockade in urothelial cancer. Time point reported: pretreatment peripheral blood. The table came from immunoSEQ multiplex PCR; TCRdb's copy has only in-frame clones and leaves some out. The table includes 130,000 or so clones, less than 85% detected once. Sample: PBMCs, taken around atezolizumab (anti-PD-L1) treatment. These receptors were taken from a man over 45 with urothelial cancer.

The chain employs TRBV5-4 and TRBJ2-7, with 8 bases identical to TRBD2. With 4 bases clipped from V and 2 bases from J, the junction kept 5 bases outside the gene matches. Germline CDR1 SGHNT, CDR2 YYREEE (reference sequence). The CDR3 runs to 14 residues. The CDR3 protein is CASSIKRETYEQYF. As DNA, the CDR3 is TGTGCCAGCAGCATTAAGCGGGAGACCTACGAGCAGTACTTC.

The chain joins TRBV27 to TRBJ1-4; tentative D call: TRBD1 (6 bases). V shed 9 bases and J shed 6 bases, with 17 bases lying between them. The CDR3 sequence is 14 residues long. CDR1 and CDR2 (germline): MNHEY, SMNVEV (reference sequence). The CDR3 here is CASCNSQGYEKLFF. The DNA of the CDR3 is TGTGCCAGTTGCAACTCGCAGGGGTATGAAAAACTGTTTTTT.

The chain recombines TRBV19 with TRBJ2-7, with 7 positions matching TRBD1. Germline CDR1 and CDR2: LNHDA and SQIVND (reference sequence). This CDR3 has 14 amino acids. V lost 5 bases to trimming and J lost 2 bases; unmatched junction nucleotides: 6. The CDR3 reads CASSSQGNTYEQYF. DNA for the CDR3: TGTGCCAGTAGTTCACAGGGGAACACCTACGAGCAGTACTTC.

The chain has TRBV27 and TRBJ1-5, with TRBD1 matching over 7 bases. V was pared by 2 bases and J by 6 bases, with 1 base of the junction left unmatched. This CDR3 has 13 residues. Looked up from germline, CDR1 is MNHEY and CDR2 is SMNVEV (reference sequence). CDR3 protein: CASSLTGVQPQHF. DNA of the CDR3: TGTGCCAGCAGTTTAACAGGGGTTCAGCCCCAGCATTTT.

The rearrangement uses TRBV4-1 and TRBJ1-5; D is possibly TRBD1 (5 bases). This CDR3 has 15 residues. Germline V gene data show CDR1 as MGHRA and CDR2 as YSYEKL. V shed 3 bases and J shed 5 bases, with 14 bases lying between them. The CDR3 protein is CASSHSDSGDQPQHF. The CDR3 nucleotides are TGCGCCAGCAGCCACTCAGACAGTGGCGATCAGCCCCAGCATTTT.

This clone was counted only a few times. The chain couples TRBV18 to TRBJ1-3; D may be TRBD1 (6 bases). The CDR3 is 14 residues long. V lost 6 bases and J lost 5, with 14 bases in between. CDR1 and CDR2 (germline): KGHSH, LQKENI. The CDR3: CASSKDSFRNTIYF. The CDR3, as DNA: TGTGCCAGCTCGAAGGACAGCTTCCGAAACACCATATATTTT.

The chain uses TRBV27 and TRBJ2-5; 9 nucleotides agree with TRBD2. The CDR3 is 15 amino acids. With 2 bases clipped from V and 10 bases from J, the junction kept 11 bases outside the gene matches. Germline loops: CDR1 MNHEY, CDR2 SMNVEV (reference sequence). The CDR3 protein is CASSLSGLAGSGQYF. CDR3 DNA sequence: TGTGCCAGCAGTTTAAGTGGGCTAGCGGGGAGCGGCCAGTACTTC.

The DNA for the CDR3 is TGTGCCAGCAGCTTGGTCCTACACGGACAAAACACCGGGGAGCTGTTTTTT. This sequence encodes CASSLVLHGQNTGELFF. The gene calls are TRBV5-5 and TRBJ2-2; tentative D call: TRBD1 (5 bases). The CDR3 is made up of 17 amino acids. Between the trimmed V and J ends, which lost 0 bases and 2 bases, there was a span of 14 bases. Per germline, CDR1 SGHKS and CDR2 YYEKEE (reference sequence).

This clone was recorded only once. The V gene is TRBV2, the J gene TRBJ2-7, with 7 bases matching TRBD2. J was trimmed by 6 bases and V by 6 bases; bases with no gene match: 5. CDR1 and CDR2 (germline): SNHLY, FYNNEI. CDR3 length: 12 amino acids. The CDR3 protein is CASSRRESEQYF. CDR3 nucleotide sequence: TGTGCCAGCAGCAGGCGGGAGAGCGAGCAGTACTTC.

J is TRBJ2-7 and V is TRBV28, with TRBD1 as a possible D gene (5 bases). Trimming left V 6 bases short and J 1 base short, with 13 bases between. Germline values: CDR1 MDHEN, CDR2 SYDVKM. This CDR3 region has 14 residues. CDR3 DNA: TGTGCCAGCAGACTTAGACAGACGTCCTACGAGCAGTACTTC. Translation: CASRLRQTSYEQYF.

The chain carries TRBV5-4 and TRBJ2-5; 9 positions agree with TRBD2. The length of the CDR3 is 16 residues. J gave up 2 bases and V 4 bases, and 9 bases lay outside the gene matches. CDR1 and CDR2 from the germline V gene are SGHNT and YYREEE (reference sequence). The CDR3 coding sequence is TGTGCCAGCAGCCAATTAGCGGGAGCGCTACAAGAGACCCAGTACTTC. Residues: CASSQLAGALQETQYF.

The chain's CDR3 is CASSPPTGARSPLHF. The CDR3 nucleotides read TGTGCCAGTAGCCCCCCGACAGGGGCTAGATCACCCCTCCACTTT. The chain uses TRBV19 and TRBJ1-6, with TRBD1 matching 8 bases. The CDR3 totals 15 residues. CDR1 LNHDA and CDR2 SQIVND come from the germline V gene (reference sequence). Losses at the gene ends were 6 bases for V and 10 bases for J; bases not matched to a gene: 11.

The table lists this clone with a few counts. The chain couples TRBV5-1 to TRBJ1-2; 8 bases align to TRBD1. J was trimmed by 5 bases and V by 4 bases; bases with no gene match: 7. Germline V gene data show CDR1 as SGHRS and CDR2 as YFSETQ. The CDR3 has 14 amino acids. The CDR3: CASSPGQEGYGYTF. The CDR3 bases are TGCGCCAGCAGCCCGGGACAGGAGGGATATGGCTACACCTTC. The full variable domain, completed using reference TRBV5-1 and TRBJ1-2, is KAGVTQTPRYLIKTRGQQVTLSCSPISGHRSVSWYQQTPGQGLQFLFEYFSETQRNKGNFPGRFSGRQFSNSRSEMNVSTLELGDSALYLCASSPGQEGYGYTFGSGTRLTVV.

The CDR3 coding sequence is TGTGCCAGCAGCGTAGTAGGCGGCTACGAGCAGTACTTC. Amino acid sequence: CASSVVGGYEQYF. The rearrangement links TRBV9 to TRBJ2-7; unclear D gene. V was clipped by 0 bases and J by 3 bases, with 7 bases between them. The CDR3 runs to 13 residues. Germline V CDR1 and CDR2: SGDLS, YYNGEE.

The V gene is TRBV6-5, the J gene TRBJ1-1; D is possibly TRBD1 (6 bases). V shed 2 bases and J shed 1 base, with 8 bases lying between them. Germline assignment: CDR1 MNHEY and CDR2 SVGAGI. CDR3 size: 14 residues. CDR3 sequence: CASSYGTTNTEAFF. In DNA form, the CDR3 reads TGTGCCAGCAGTTACGGGACAACGAACACTGAAGCTTTCTTT.

The chain's CDR3 is CASSLVVTGATNEKLFF. DNA for the CDR3: TGCGCCAGCAGCTTGGTGGTGACGGGGGCAACTAATGAAAAACTGTTTTTT. The chain recombines TRBV5-1 with TRBJ1-4; tentative D call: TRBD1 (5 bases). CDR3 size: 17 residues. The V gene lost 0 bases and the J gene lost 0 bases, with 12 bases spanning the gap. From germline, CDR1 is SGHRS and CDR2 YFSETQ.

V gene TRBV5-1 combines with J gene TRBJ2-1, with TRBD1 as a possible D gene (5 bases). V was cut by 2 bases and J by 2 bases, with 11 bases left in between. This CDR3 has 15 amino acids. CDR1 and CDR2 (germline): SGHRS, YFSETQ. The CDR3 reads CASSFDSLPYNEQFF. The CDR3 nucleotides are TGCGCCAGCAGCTTTGACAGTTTACCCTACAATGAGCAGTTCTTC.

The rearrangement uses TRBV4-2 and TRBJ2-3; 8 bases match TRBD2. CDR3 size: 16 residues. The V gene's germline CDR1 is LGHNA and CDR2 YNFKEQ. The V and J ends lost 3 bases and 1 base, in that order; junction bases with no gene match: 6. The DNA for the CDR3 is TGTGCCAGCAGCCAGGCCCCGGGAGGGGGCACAGATACGCAGTATTTT. It codes for CASSQAPGGGTDTQYF.